This T cell receptor beta chain was observed in a study of blood T cell repertoires in COVID-19. On the study more broadly: Samples representing acute and convalescent COVID-19 were sourced from the United States, Italy and Spain.

V shed 0 bases and J 7 bases; nucleotides not matched to a gene: 2. The germline gives CDR1 SGHNT, CDR2 YYREEE (reference sequence). There are 14 residues in the CDR3. Repertoires were generated with immunoSEQ multiplex PCR, while TCRdb's copy carries only in-frame clones and drops some. The table includes 270,000 or so clones, roughly 89% detected once. Enrolment of Seattle patients took place during active infection, and they were followed longitudinally. The chain has TRBV5-4 and TRBJ2-1; 9 nucleotides agree with TRBD1. Sequenced input: peripheral blood. The origin of this receptor is a woman in her sixties with COVID-19, enrolled during active disease. Written as DNA, the CDR3 is TGTGCCAGCAGCTTGGGACAGGGGGAGAATGAGCAGTTCTTC. Residues: CASSLGQGENEQFF. Variable domain in full (rest from reference TRBV5-4 and TRBJ2-1): ETGVTQSPTHLIKTRGQQVTLRCSSQSGHNTVSWYQQALGQGPQFIFQYYREEENGRGNFPPRFSGLQFPNYSSELNVNALELDDSALYLCASSLGQGENEQFFGPGTRLTVL.